The entry below gives a single T cell receptor beta chain sequence along with its context. The antigen remains undetermined. Looked up from germline, CDR1 is MNHNS and CDR2 is SASEGT. V shed 1 base and J shed 11 bases, with 20 bases lying between them. This CDR3 has 15 residues. The data were obtained in a study of vaccination effects on CD4 cells after COVID-19. TCRdb keeps only in-frame clones here, not all; method: immunoSEQ multiplex PCR. The sample holds tens of thousands of clones, around 63% seen once. Having been cultured for 10 days, the cells underwent CD4+ T cell isolation. This chain uses TRBV6-1 with TRBJ1-1; D ambiguous. The receptor was isolated from a human donor who received a COVID-19 vaccine. The specimen comprised CD4+ T cells from PBMCs cultured without peptide, sampled before COVID-19 vaccination. The CDR3 sequence is CASSEGFEGSKRAFF. Written as DNA, the CDR3 is TGTGCCAGCAGTGAAGGCTTTGAGGGATCGAAGAGGGCTTTCTTT.